Included here is one T cell receptor beta chain sequence, with context. Its antigen specificity is not known. No quality values exist for individual bases; no much larger clone is one base distant. Selection of patients required sufficient residual fresh-frozen tumor tissue and over two years of available survival data. Although molecular status otherwise differed among the glioblastoma patients, no patient had an isocitrate dehydrogenase mutation. PBMC were collected before vaccination, two weeks after the third vaccination, and at tumor progression if progression occurred. Genomic DNA was extracted with the Qiagen DNeasy Blood extraction Kit. The immunoSEQ assay amplified TCRB CDR3 regions from around 2.1 micrograms of genomic DNA, or from all available DNA when less than that amount was available. The multiplex PCR relied on 60 forward primers for TCR V beta segments and 13 reverse primers for J beta segments. To estimate reads per starting template, synthetic control templates were spiked into each sample at limiting dilution. Sequencing produced 87 bp reads on the Illumina HiSeq System. From the authors' description of their analysis: PCR and sequencing errors were removed by merging closely related sequences with a nearest neighbor algorithm. TCR overlap was defined as the percentage of unique tumor TCR beta sequences that were also present in the same patient's peripheral blood. TCRdb's version of the immuneACCESS table is confined to in-frame rearrangements and falls short of the full clone set. An unresolved V gene accounts for under half of the shortfall where checked; the remainder is of unknown origin. That table furnishes V, J and clone size, whereas the DNA furnished D and trimming. Here the sample has 90,000 to 100,000 clones; around three quarters occur a single time. Nearly 6% of the sample is held by the ten biggest clonotypes.

This sample was taken from a study of glioma-infiltrating T cells after dendritic cell vaccination (dated by TCRdb to about 2016). For the study in its entirety: The cohort comprised roughly 15 glioblastoma patients from Phase I and II dendritic cell vaccination trials, 9 newly diagnosed and 6 with recurrent disease. In glioblastoma patients vaccinated with dendritic cells, deep sequencing of TCR beta CDR3 regions served to measure the amount of tumor-infiltrating lymphocytes and to compare repertoires between tumor and blood. Survival after dendritic cell vaccination was correlated with TCR sequencing metrics such as TIL content and the overlap between tumor and blood repertoires. Autologous tumor lysate-pulsed dendritic cell vaccination was administered to the patients between 2003 and 2012. The vaccine was prepared from monocyte-derived dendritic cells that were cultured for more than six days with IL-4 and GM-CSF and then pulsed overnight with autologous tumor lysate. Each patient was given three intradermal dendritic cell vaccine injections, spaced two weeks apart, in the arm below the axilla.

The paper as a whole reports these results and caveats: Higher estimated pretreatment TIL content predicted longer time to progression and overall survival after dendritic cell vaccination. TCR clonality showed no direct relationship with survival, which suggests that a diverse polyclonal response may matter. The TCR overlap response model with three groups was called speculative and said to need prospective validation. The cohort was small and heterogeneous, and full blood and tumor sets were available for few patients, with initial-recurrent tumor pairs available for even fewer patients.

Counted from cysteine to phenylalanine, this CDR3 has 13 amino acids. Only the CDR3 part of the read is kept: 39 bases, read in frame from the first base. CDR1 is given as SGHRS and CDR2 as YFSETQ, both from the germline V gene. Trimming removed 2 bases from V and 5 bases from J, leaving 8 bases between the germline ends. Sequences were derived from blood, sampled before dendritic cell vaccination. This chain joins TRBV5-1 to TRBJ2-1; the D gene is not confidently resolved. The sequence derives from a human donor with glioblastoma. The CDR3 protein: CASSFYYDNEQFF. The bases read TGCGCCAGCAGCTTCTACTACGACAATGAGCAGTTCTTC. Where the CDR3 stops, the reference TRBV5-1 and TRBJ2-1 genes take over; the full variable domain is KAGVTQTPRYLIKTRGQQVTLSCSPISGHRSVSWYQQTPGQGLQFLFEYFSETQRNKGNFPGRFSGRQFSNSRSEMNVSTLELGDSALYLCASSFYYDNEQFFGPGTRLTVL.